This T cell receptor (beta chain) was sequenced in a study of control samples from healthy donors and cancer patients. Only in-frame clones appear in the TCRdb table, and some are missing; sequencing was by immunoSEQ multiplex PCR. The sample holds roughly 100,000 clones, about 86% seen once. Germline V gene data show CDR1 as SEHNR and CDR2 as FQNEAQ (reference sequence). V was trimmed by 4 bases and J by 1 base, leaving 7 bases between them. The CDR3 totals 13 residues. This clone was counted only a few times. The V gene is TRBV7-9, the J gene TRBJ1-2; D remains ambiguous. Input material: blood. The TCR originated in a man aged 30-40 years in good health. Written as DNA, the CDR3 is TGTGCCAGCAGCTCACAGATTAACTATGGCTACACCTTC. It is translated as CASSSQINYGYTF.